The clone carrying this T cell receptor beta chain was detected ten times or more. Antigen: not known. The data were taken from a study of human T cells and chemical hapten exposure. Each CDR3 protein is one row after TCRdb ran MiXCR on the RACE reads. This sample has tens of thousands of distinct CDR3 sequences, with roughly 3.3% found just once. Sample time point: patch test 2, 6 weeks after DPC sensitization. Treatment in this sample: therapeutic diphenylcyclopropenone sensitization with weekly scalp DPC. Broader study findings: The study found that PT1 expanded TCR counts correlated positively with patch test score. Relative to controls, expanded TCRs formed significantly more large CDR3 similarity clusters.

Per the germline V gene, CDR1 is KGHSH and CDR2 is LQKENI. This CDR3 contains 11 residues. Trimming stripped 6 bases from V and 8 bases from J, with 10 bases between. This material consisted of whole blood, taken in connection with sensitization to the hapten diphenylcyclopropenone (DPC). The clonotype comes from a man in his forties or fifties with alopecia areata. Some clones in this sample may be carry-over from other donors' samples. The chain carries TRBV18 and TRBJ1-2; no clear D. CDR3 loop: CASSPSEGYTF. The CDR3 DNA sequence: TGTGCCAGCTCCCCCTCGGAGGGCTACACCTTC.